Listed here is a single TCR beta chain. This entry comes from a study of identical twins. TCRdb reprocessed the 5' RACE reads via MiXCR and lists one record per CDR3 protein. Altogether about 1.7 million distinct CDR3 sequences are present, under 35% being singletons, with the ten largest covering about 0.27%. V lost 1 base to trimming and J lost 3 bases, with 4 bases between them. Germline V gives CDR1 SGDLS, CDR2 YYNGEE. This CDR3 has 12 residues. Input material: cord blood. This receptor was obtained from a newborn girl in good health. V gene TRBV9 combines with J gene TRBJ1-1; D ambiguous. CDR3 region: CASSVRDTEAFF. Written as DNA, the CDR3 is TGTGCCAGCAGCGTAAGGGACACTGAAGCTTTCTTT.